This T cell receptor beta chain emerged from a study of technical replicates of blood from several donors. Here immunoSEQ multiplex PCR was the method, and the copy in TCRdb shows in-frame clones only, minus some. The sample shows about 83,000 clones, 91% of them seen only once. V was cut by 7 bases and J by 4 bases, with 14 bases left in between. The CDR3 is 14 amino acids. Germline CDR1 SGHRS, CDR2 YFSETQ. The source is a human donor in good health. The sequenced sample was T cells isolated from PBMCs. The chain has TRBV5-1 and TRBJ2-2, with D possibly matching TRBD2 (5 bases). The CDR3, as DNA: TGCGCCAGCGCAATACGGGATCTCACCGGGGAGCTGTTTTTT. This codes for CASAIRDLTGELFF.